This T cell receptor beta chain was captured by sequencing in a study of cytomegalovirus exposure and HLA in healthy donors. V was cut by 5 bases and J by 1 base, with 11 bases left in between. Germline V gives CDR1 LGHNT, CDR2 FRNRAP. The CDR3 covers 14 residues. Both 60 Vbeta primers and 13 Jbeta primers went into the PCR. Using immunoSEQ multiplex PCR, the repertoire was profiled, and TCRdb retains in-frame clones only, with some absent. The table lists about 280,000 clones, around nine tenths of them singletons, with approximately 2% in the top ten. The chain links TRBV12-5 to TRBJ1-1; no firm D call. This TCR derives from a woman aged 18-30 years in good health and CMV-seronegative. The material sequenced was PBMCs. The CDR3 spells CASGPPRGNTEAFF. CDR3 coding DNA: TGTGCTAGTGGTCCCCCGCGGGGGAACACTGAAGCTTTCTTT.